This T cell receptor (beta chain) was recorded in a study of blood T cell repertoires in COVID-19. Study summary: Specimens from acute and convalescent COVID-19 originated in the United States, Italy and Spain. Sample material is recorded as cDNA or gDNA derived from T cells, B-cell-depleted T cells, or PBMCs.

Germline CDR1 and CDR2: SGHVS and FQNEAQ. With 2 bases removed from V and 2 bases from J, the gap between germline ends came to 10 bases. The CDR3 extends over 15 amino acids. As handled by the study authors: The assay estimated nucleated cells by amplifying reference gene primers. Libraries were prepared by immunoSEQ multiplex PCR; TCRdb keeps only in-frame clonotypes and omits some of them. D and trimming were read from the DNA, whereas the V and J calls and clone size are those reported in that table. The data show 150,000 to 200,000 clones, around 85% seen once. V is TRBV7-8 and J is TRBJ1-5; D gene uncertain. Sequenced material: peripheral blood. The receptor's source is a human donor with acute or convalescent COVID-19. The donor label of this sample is uncertain. The CDR3 DNA is TGTGCCAGCAGCTTACTAGGCGATGGCAATCAGCCCCAGCATTTT. Translation gives CASSLLGDGNQPQHF.